Listed below are T cell receptor beta chains from one sample, sequenced in a study of identifying expanded T cells in peripheral blood. Method: immunoSEQ multiplex PCR; TCRdb's copy keeps in-frame clones and lacks some. The data show 58,000 or so clones, about 80% seen once. Specimen: blood. The receptors shown here come from a person aged 18 to 75 in good health. Each CDR3 is given without its conserved first and last residue. Fields, in order: V gene, clone size, CDR3 protein. A row's size may be missing; if present it is once, few, many or a size class.

TRBV19,-,ASSRGRDRGEPQH
TRBV6-6,-,ASSYGTEISYEQY
TRBV18,-,ASSRATNEKLF
TRBV27,-,ASSPLARETQY
TRBV28,-,ASSSTEAF
TRBV6-1,-,AANQGISTEAF
TRBV7-6,-,ASSLEIGNEAF
TRBV14,few,ASSLPGQNTEAF
TRBV18,-,ASSRSTAQETQY
TRBV5-6,-,ASSRPPTGANVLT
TRBV15,-,ATSRGVTGSYEQY
TRBV5-4,-,ASSGGANYNEQF
TRBV6-5,-,ASRRGETQY
TRBV4-3,-,ASSRYPSGSTDTQY
TRBV18,-,ASSPLRDVSLSTEAF
TRBV7-9,once,ASSALTEPGSPLH
TRBV11-2,-,ASSPRRAGELF
TRBV6-1,-,ASSAYYGYT